Sequencing of this TCR beta chain was carried out in a study of cytomegalovirus exposure and HLA in healthy donors. Primers included in the PCR were 60 Vbeta and 13 Jbeta primers. Assay used: immunoSEQ multiplex PCR; TCRdb lists only in-frame clones, some missing. The profile shows around 170,000 clones, roughly 82% of them singletons. Concerning this clone: Its target is not known.

Notes on the study in general: Later, an analysis showed that TCR beta chains associated with HLA were more clonally expanded than others that were equally common.

CDR3 length: 13 amino acids. The V and J genes are TRBV12-2 and TRBJ1-2; the table's TRBD1 call for D was not verified on the DNA. TRBV12-2 constitutes a pseudogene. The receptor's source is a woman aged 45-59 years in good health and CMV-seropositive. Source material: PBMCs. The CDR3 bases are TGTGCAAGTCGCTGTCAGGGGCGGTGGGGCTACACCTTC. Residues: CASRCQGRWGYTF.